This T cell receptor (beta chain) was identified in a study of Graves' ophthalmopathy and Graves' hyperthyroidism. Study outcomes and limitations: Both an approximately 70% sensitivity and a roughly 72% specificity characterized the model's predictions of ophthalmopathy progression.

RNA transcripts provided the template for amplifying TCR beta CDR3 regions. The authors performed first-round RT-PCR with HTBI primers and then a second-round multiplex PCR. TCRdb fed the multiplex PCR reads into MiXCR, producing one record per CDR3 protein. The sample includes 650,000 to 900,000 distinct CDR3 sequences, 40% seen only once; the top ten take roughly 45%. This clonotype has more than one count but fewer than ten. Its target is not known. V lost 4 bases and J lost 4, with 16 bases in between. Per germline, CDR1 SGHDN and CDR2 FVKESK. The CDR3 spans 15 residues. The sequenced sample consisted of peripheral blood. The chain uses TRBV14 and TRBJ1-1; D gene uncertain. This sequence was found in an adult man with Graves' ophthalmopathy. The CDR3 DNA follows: TGTGCCAGCAGCCGCCTATCAGGTGGGGTCACTGAAGCTTTCTTT. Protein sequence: CASSRLSGGVTEAFF.